One sample yielded the 13 T cell receptor beta chains listed below, sequenced in a study of blood T cell repertoires in COVID-19. Assay used: immunoSEQ multiplex PCR; TCRdb lists only in-frame clones, some missing. The sample shows almost 250,000 clones, roughly 91% of them seen only once. Sequencing input: PBMCs or T cells enriched from blood (not recorded which). The receptors derive from a woman aged 25-40 years who had recovered from COVID-19.

V gene TRBV9 combines with J gene TRBJ2-5; 10 bases match TRBD2. The V segment lost 0 bases and the J segment 4 bases; nucleotides outside the gene matches: 3. The CDR3 length is 15 residues. The germline V gene has CDR1 SGDLS and CDR2 YYNGEE. The CDR3 nucleotides read TGTGCCAGCAGCGTAGAAGCGGGAGGGCCAGAGACCCAGTACTTC. Protein sequence: CASSVEAGGPETQYF. Using reference TRBV9 and TRBJ2-5 for the parts outside the CDR3, the full variable domain is DSGVTQTPKHLITATGQRVTLRCSPRSGDLSVYWYQQSLDQGLQFLIQYYNGEERAKGNILERFSAQQFPDLHSELNLSSLELGDSALYFCASSVEAGGPETQYFGPGTRLLVL.

DNA of the CDR3: TGTGCCAGTGGGACAGGGGGGATCTCTGGAAACACCATATATTTT. It specifies CASGTGGISGNTIYF. This chain joins TRBV9 and TRBJ1-3; 11 nucleotides line up with TRBD1. Germline CDR1 and CDR2: SGDLS and YYNGEE. The CDR3 has 15 amino acids. V was pared by 8 bases and J by 0 bases, with 4 bases of the junction left unmatched.

The V call is TRBV28, the J call TRBJ1-1, with D uncertain. The CDR3 sequence is 12 residues long. Trimming removed 6 bases at V and 0 bases at J, with 5 bases between. Germline V CDR1 and CDR2: MDHEN, SYDVKM. CDR3 protein: CASRLVNTEAFF. DNA for the CDR3: TGTGCCAGCAGACTAGTGAACACTGAAGCTTTCTTT. Based on the CDR3 plus reference TRBV28 and TRBJ1-1, the full variable domain is DVKVTQSSRYLVKRTGEKVFLECVQDMDHENMFWYRQDPGLGLRLIYFSYDVKMKEKGDIPEGYSVSREKKERFSLILESASTNQTSMYLCASRLVNTEAFFGQGTRLTVV.

The chain joins TRBV19 to TRBJ2-1; no definite D call. The CDR3 is 13 amino acids. The germline CDR1 and CDR2 sequences are LNHDA and SQIVND (reference sequence). V lost 10 bases, J lost 0 bases, and 10 bases lay in between. CDR3 coding DNA: TGTGCCATTAGCCCGAGCTCCTACAATGAGCAGTTCTTC. It encodes CAISPSSYNEQFF.

The V gene is TRBV4-1, the J gene TRBJ2-7; TRBD1 matches 7 bases. The V segment lost 1 base and the J segment 4 bases; nucleotides outside the gene matches: 19. The CDR3 sequence is 19 residues long. In germline, CDR1 is MGHRA, CDR2 YSYEKL. The CDR3 nucleotides read TGCGCCAGCAGCCAAGTGGGGACCCAAAAAGGACCCAGGGGGTACGAGCAGTACTTC. Translating it yields CASSQVGTQKGPRGYEQYF.

The chain recombines TRBV5-4 with TRBJ1-1; no definite D call. Germline CDR1 and CDR2: SGHNT and YYREEE (reference sequence). The V end was cut by 0 bases, the J end by 5 bases, with 17 bases between. This CDR3 spans 16 amino acids. This CDR3 is CASSLVTGRVGTEAFF. DNA of the CDR3: TGTGCCAGCAGCTTGGTTACCGGTCGGGTAGGAACTGAAGCTTTCTTT.

The chain uses TRBV3-1 (or the pseudogene TRBV3-2) and TRBJ1-2, with 7 bases that match TRBD1. V was pared by 3 bases and J by 8 bases, with 6 bases of the junction left unmatched. The CDR3 consists of 13 residues. In germline, CDR1 is LGHDT, CDR2 YNNKEL (reference sequence). CDR3 amino acids: CASSHVQGDGYTF. The CDR3 nucleotides are TGTGCCAGCAGCCACGTCCAGGGGGACGGCTACACCTTC.

The rearrangement links TRBV4-3 to TRBJ2-5, with D unclear. Germline CDR1 is LGHNA and CDR2 is YSLEER. Between the trimmed V and J ends, which lost 0 bases and 2 bases, there was a span of 4 bases. This CDR3 spans 13 amino acids. The CDR3 DNA is TGCGCCAGCAGCCAAGAGGCTCAAGAGACCCAGTACTTC. Translation gives CASSQEAQETQYF.

The chain uses TRBV6-5 and TRBJ1-3, with a weak D call TRBD1 (6 bases). The CDR3 contains 16 residues. Deletions cut 0 bases from V and 4 bases from J, with 13 bases between. Germline V CDR1 and CDR2: MNHEY, SVGAGI. The CDR3 bases are TGTGCCAGCAGTTACTCTACCGGGACAAAGGGAAACACCATATATTTT. It codes for CASSYSTGTKGNTIYF.

The V and J genes are TRBV5-4 and TRBJ2-5; 7 nucleotides match TRBD2. The germline V gene has CDR1 SGHNT and CDR2 YYREEE (reference sequence). The CDR3 contains 16 residues. Trimming at V came to 0 bases and at J to 5 bases, leaving 10 bases not matched to a gene. CDR3 DNA sequence: TGTGCCAGCAGCTTGGAAGGAAGCGGGATAAGGGAGACCCAGTACTTC. It specifies CASSLEGSGIRETQYF.

This clone was recorded only once. The rearrangement uses TRBV24-1 and TRBJ2-1; maybe TRBD1 (6 bases). The CDR3 sequence is 14 residues long. V was pared by 9 bases and J by 2 bases, with 13 bases between. Germline V gene sequence: CDR1 KGHDR, CDR2 SFDVKD. CDR3 bases: TGTGCCACCGGTTCAAAGGGGGCCTACAATGAGCAGTTCTTC. Translating gives CATGSKGAYNEQFF.

The chain carries TRBV2 and TRBJ2-7; D perhaps matches TRBD1 (5 bases). The CDR3 runs to 11 residues. V dropped 4 bases and J dropped 6 bases, with 7 bases sitting between them. CDR1 SNHLY and CDR2 FYNNEI come from the germline V gene. CDR3 sequence (DNA): TGTGCCAGCAGTGGACAGACCGAGCAGTACTTC. Amino acids: CASSGQTEQYF.

The V call is TRBV29-1, the J call TRBJ2-1; TRBD2 agrees at 10 bases. Germline CDR1 SQVTM, CDR2 ANQGSEA. The CDR3 covers 13 residues. V shed 2 bases and J 12 bases; nucleotides not matched to a gene: 7. The DNA for the CDR3 is TGCAGCGTTGAACTAGCGGGAGTTTCGGCGCAGTTCTTC. The encoded protein is CSVELAGVSAQFF.